This T cell receptor (beta chain) emerged from a study of cytomegalovirus exposure and HLA in healthy donors. The wider study: Earlier findings included roughly 120 million unique TCR beta sequences obtained from about 180 million T cells. Points from the study as a whole: Only CMV serostatus was available as immune exposure information.

The V gene lost 6 bases and the J gene lost 6 bases, with 10 bases spanning the gap. The CDR3 spans 12 residues. Germline CDR1 MNHEY, CDR2 SVGAGI. The PCR had 60 Vbeta and 13 Jbeta primers. Measured with immunoSEQ multiplex PCR; TCRdb has only the in-frame clones, and not every one. The sample lists fewer than 110,000 clones, approximately 74% occurring once. At sampling all donors were nominally healthy, likely with unrecorded immune exposures. As concerns this clone: Its antigen is undetermined.

The chain uses TRBV6-5 and TRBJ2-3; a weak D match, TRBD2 (6 bases). Sequencing was performed on PBMCs. The receptor was derived from a woman between 40 and 50 years old in good health and CMV-seronegative. CDR3 protein: CASSRREDTQYF. DNA for the CDR3: TGTGCCAGCAGCCGACGGGAGGATACGCAGTATTTT.